The 5 T cell receptor beta chains listed next were all sequenced from one sample in a study of control samples from healthy donors and cancer patients. Clones were sequenced by immunoSEQ multiplex PCR, and TCRdb holds only the in-frame ones, with some missing. The data show 150,000 to 200,000 clones, with approximately 96% seen just once and 1% held by the top ten. The sample comprised blood. These TCRs come from a woman aged 25 to 39 in good health.

The chain carries TRBV30 and TRBJ1-1, with no clear D. V lost 5 bases and J lost 1, with 5 bases in between. The CDR3 covers 11 residues. Germline CDR1 reads GTSNPN; CDR2 reads SVGIG (reference sequence). The DNA for the CDR3 is TGTGCCTGGTATAAGAACACTGAAGCTTTCTTT. It is translated as CAWYKNTEAFF.

The rearrangement uses TRBV29-1 and TRBJ2-7; TRBD1 matches 8 bases. The CDR3 is 14 amino acids. Germline trimming cut 5 bases from V and 7 bases from J; bases unmatched to any gene: 13. Germline CDR1 is SQVTM and CDR2 is ANQGSEA. The CDR3, as DNA: TGCAGCGTTAGCTCTCAGGGGGCCCTTAAAGAGCAGTACTTC. It yields the protein CSVSSQGALKEQYF.

The J gene is TRBJ2-5, the V gene TRBV11-2; D is possibly TRBD2 (6 bases). Germline loops: CDR1 SGHAT, CDR2 FQNNGV. V lost 2 bases and J 1 base, leaving 11 bases between the germline ends. The CDR3 consists of 15 residues. The DNA of the CDR3 is TGTGCCAGCAGCTTAAGGGCGGGGCCCCAAGAGACCCAGTACTTC. Residues: CASSLRAGPQETQYF.

The chain couples TRBV27 to TRBJ2-7; the D call may be TRBD1 or TRBD2 (5 bases each). V dropped 8 bases and J dropped 3 bases, with 11 bases sitting between them. The germline gives CDR1 MNHEY, CDR2 SMNVEV (reference sequence). The CDR3 runs to 12 residues. CDR3 sequence (DNA): TGTGCCAGCGGGGACGGTGACTACGAGCAGTACTTC. Encoded protein: CASGDGDYEQYF.

This chain links TRBV10-3 with TRBJ1-5; no clear D gene. The CDR3 contains 14 residues. Germline CDR1 is ENHRY and CDR2 is SYGVKD. Deletions cut 0 bases from V and 6 bases from J, with 9 bases between. This CDR3 is CAISESRGGQPQHF. DNA of the CDR3: TGTGCCATCAGTGAGTCGAGAGGCGGTCAGCCCCAGCATTTT.